Following are 10 T cell receptor beta chains from one sample sequenced in a study of CD8 T cells in ankylosing spondylitis (dated by TCRdb to about 2017). What the work shows at the level of the full study, not this receptor alone: A TCR beta motif of fewer than 10 highly homologous amino acid variants appeared characteristic of blood from ankylosing spondylitis patients.

What these receptors recognize is not known. Libraries came from 5' RACE. Sequenced on an Illumina HiSeq 2500. The public reads were quality trimmed at Q25 with fastp and then assembled into clones with MiXCR by TCRdb, keeping productive beta chains. A single entry per CDR3 protein holds the most common genes and DNA from its merged rows. The sample data list 130,000 or so distinct CDR3 sequences, and approximately 17% of these were observed just once. The ten largest clones capture approximately 30% of the sample. Sequenced material: blood, either unsorted or a sorted T cell fraction (not recorded which). The receptor set was obtained from a male donor with ankylosing spondylitis.

A note on this clonotype: One end of the junction does not line up with germline, which may come from a read error. The V call is TRBV2, the J call TRBJ2-1, with TRBD1 identical over 8 bases. This CDR3 comprises 21 residues. CDR1 is SNHLY and CDR2 is FYNNEI in the germline V gene. Here the CDR3 reads CANGDGGFVGTGEVAYNGQFF. The CDR3 DNA reads as TGTGCCAACGGAGACGGGGGCTTTGTGGGGACAGGTGAAGTAGCCTACAATGGGCAGTTCTTC.

This clonotype was seen a few times. The V gene is TRBV2, the J gene TRBJ2-7; D ambiguous. V was trimmed by 3 bases and J by 1 base, leaving 13 bases between them. The CDR3 is 15 residues long. The V gene's germline CDR1 is SNHLY and CDR2 FYNNEI. CDR3 nucleotides: TGTGCCAGCAGTGAGGGCTCCAGCTCTTCCTACGAGCAGTACTTC. This translates into CASSEGSSSSYEQYF.

This clonotype appeared a single time. The chain carries TRBV5-6 and TRBJ2-5; possibly TRBD2 for D (5 bases). V lost 4 bases and J lost 0, with 19 bases in between. The CDR3 loop spans 17 amino acids. The germline CDR1 and CDR2 sequences are SGHDT and YYEEEE. The CDR3 sequence: CASSRGRRALYQETQYF. The CDR3 bases are TGTGCCAGCAGCCGGGGAAGACGAGCCCTGTACCAAGAGACCCAGTACTTC.

The CDR3 DNA reads as TGTGCCAGCAGTGTCACACAGGGCTTCTCTGGAAACACCATATATTTT. Protein: CASSVTQGFSGNTIYF. This sequence joins TRBV27 and TRBJ1-3, with a possible D match to TRBD1 (6 bases). This CDR3 has 16 residues. Trimming pared 5 bases from V and 0 bases from J, leaving 14 bases between. Per germline, CDR1 MNHEY and CDR2 SMNVEV (reference sequence).

This clonotype has a handful of counts. The chain joins TRBV24-1 to TRBJ2-7; TRBD1 aligns across 7 bases. CDR1 KGHDR and CDR2 SFDVKD come from the germline V gene. The CDR3 totals 14 residues. The ends lost 4 bases at V and 2 bases at J; junction bases unmatched: 4. In DNA, the CDR3 is TGTGCCACCAGTGAGACCGGGACAGCCTACGAGCAGTACTTC. It codes for CATSETGTAYEQYF.

There are a few counts of this clonotype. The chain recombines TRBV6-5 with TRBJ2-2, with D possibly matching TRBD1 (6 bases). The ends were cut back, 4 bases at V and 4 bases at J, with 13 bases in the middle. From germline, CDR1 is MNHEY and CDR2 SVGAGI. The CDR3 loop spans 15 amino acids. The chain's CDR3 is CASSSDAGVTGELFF. The CDR3 DNA follows: TGTGCCAGCAGTTCCGATGCAGGGGTCACCGGGGAGCTGTTTTTT.

The chain carries TRBV12-3 or TRBV12-4 and TRBJ2-2; D gene uncertain. V lost 5 bases and J 10 bases, leaving 20 bases between the germline ends. This CDR3 is 15 amino acids long. In DNA, the CDR3 is TGTGCCAGCAGTCCCGGGCTTAGCCTCCCAGTGGAGCTGTTTTTT. Amino acids: CASSPGLSLPVELFF.

This clonotype showed up many times. The CDR3 sequence: CSVGHRGPYEQYF. In DNA, the CDR3 is TGCAGCGTAGGACACCGGGGCCCCTACGAGCAGTACTTC. The gene calls are TRBV29-1 and TRBJ2-7; D may correspond to TRBD1 or TRBD2 (5 bases each). Per germline, CDR1 SQVTM and CDR2 ANQGSEA. This CDR3 spans 13 amino acids. The ends were cut back, 6 bases at V and 2 bases at J, with 14 bases in the middle.

This clonotype has a count of ten or more. The chain carries TRBV28 and TRBJ1-6, with a tentative D call TRBD1 (5 bases). The V gene's germline CDR1 is MDHEN and CDR2 SYDVKM. The V end was cut by 2 bases, the J end by 5 bases, with 13 bases between. This CDR3 is built from 16 residues. CDR3 coding DNA: TGTGCCAGCAGTTTAAACCGACAGCTTCATAATTCACCCCTCCACTTT. Its protein is CASSLNRQLHNSPLHF.

The rearrangement links TRBV27 to TRBJ2-7; the match to TRBD1 covers 7 bases. Germline CDR1 MNHEY, CDR2 SMNVEV (reference sequence). This CDR3 is built from 15 residues. The V gene end was trimmed by 2 bases and the J gene end by 2 bases; junction bases not matched to a gene: 6. CDR3 residues: CASSLLGQVAYEQYF. The CDR3 DNA sequence: TGTGCCAGCAGTTTACTAGGACAGGTTGCCTACGAGCAGTACTTC.